This T cell receptor beta chain emerged from a study of blood T cells in healthy people across ages. Study-wide results and limits: The unsorted PBMCs prevented any conclusive comparison of naive versus antigen-experienced cells. The recorded TCR beta diversity per million T cells decreased in a roughly linear manner with age.

CDR1 is SGHTA, CDR2 FQGNSA, per germline. V lost 3 bases and J lost 0, with 8 bases in between. CDR3 length: 14 residues. Primers used in a second PCR of about 6 to 11 cycles were a sample-barcoded 5' primer and a J-beta primer mix. Every cDNA molecule bore a tag from a template-switch adaptor containing 12 random nucleotides. Each CDR3 protein gets one entry after TCRdb re-called the 5' RACE reads with MiXCR. The repertoire holds 650,000 to 800,000 distinct CDR3 sequences, with under 45% as singletons. This clonotype has only a few counts. No antigen is known for it. Sample: blood. The receptor was derived from a man aged 55 to 69 in good health. The chain employs TRBV7-2 and TRBJ1-2; D call uncertain. The CDR3 here is CASSFTATNYGYTF. The CDR3 DNA reads TGTGCCAGCAGCTTTACAGCCACTAACTATGGCTACACCTTC. Based on the CDR3 plus reference TRBV7-2 and TRBJ1-2, the full variable domain is GAGVSQSPSNKVTEKGKDVELRCDPISGHTALYWYRQSLGQGLEFLIYFQGNSAPDKSGLPSDRFSAERTGGSVSTLTIQRTQQEDSAVYLCASSFTATNYGYTFGSGTRLTVV.